This TCR beta chain is from a study of T cell repertoires in cytomegalovirus infection. MiXCR was run by TCRdb on the reads, yielding one entry per CDR3 protein. The table records approximately 500,000 distinct CDR3 sequences, approximately 25% of them present only once. This CDR3 spans 14 amino acids. V was shortened by 10 bases and J by 6 bases, with 19 bases between the two germline ends. Germline V lookup: CDR1 ENHRY, CDR2 SYGVKD. This clonotype was counted a few times. This sequence was found in a human donor in good health (CMV status not recorded). Some clones in this sample may be carry-over from other donors' samples. Sequenced input: PBMCs. This chain uses TRBV10-3 with TRBJ2-1; possibly TRBD2 for D (6 bases). CDR3 nucleotides: TGTGCCACCTACGGGATCTCGGAGGGCAATGAGCAGTTCTTC. Protein sequence: CATYGISEGNEQFF.